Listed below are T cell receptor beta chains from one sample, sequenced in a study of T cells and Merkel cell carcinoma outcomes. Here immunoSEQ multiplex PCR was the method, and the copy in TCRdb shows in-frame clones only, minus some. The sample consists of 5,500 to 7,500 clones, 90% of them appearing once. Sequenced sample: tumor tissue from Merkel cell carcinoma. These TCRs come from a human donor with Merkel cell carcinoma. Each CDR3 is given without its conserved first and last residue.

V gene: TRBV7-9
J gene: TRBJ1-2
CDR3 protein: ASTSGQFYGYT

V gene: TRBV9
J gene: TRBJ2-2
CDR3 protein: ASRRTVNTGELF

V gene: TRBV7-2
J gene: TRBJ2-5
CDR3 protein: ASSLGGTWTQY

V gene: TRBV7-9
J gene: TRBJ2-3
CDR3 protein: ASSGAGITDTQY

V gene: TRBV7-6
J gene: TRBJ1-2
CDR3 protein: ASSLKQTSAFYGYT

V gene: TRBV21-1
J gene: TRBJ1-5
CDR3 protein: ASSNRGRKSNQPQH

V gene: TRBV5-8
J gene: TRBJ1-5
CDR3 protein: ASNPSGGNQPQH

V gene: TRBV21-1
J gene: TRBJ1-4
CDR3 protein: ASSPQGQVEVGNEKLF

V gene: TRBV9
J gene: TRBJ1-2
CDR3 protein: ASSPGGSYGYT

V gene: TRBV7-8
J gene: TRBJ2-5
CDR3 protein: ASSSPVGGGVGTQY

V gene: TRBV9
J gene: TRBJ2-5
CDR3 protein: ASSLRGATGEETQY

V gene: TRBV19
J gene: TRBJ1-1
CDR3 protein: ASSSRERTF

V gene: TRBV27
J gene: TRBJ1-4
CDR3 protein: ASSLSLEGKLF

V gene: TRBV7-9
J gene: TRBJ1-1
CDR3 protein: ASSPRRDRPMNTEAF

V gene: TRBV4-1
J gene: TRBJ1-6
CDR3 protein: ASSQATGPNNSPLH

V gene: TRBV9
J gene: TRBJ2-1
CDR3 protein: ASNRLAGDSREQF

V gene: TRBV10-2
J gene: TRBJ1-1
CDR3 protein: ASRQNTEAF

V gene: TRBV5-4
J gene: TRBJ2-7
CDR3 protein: ASSLGRYNTYEQY

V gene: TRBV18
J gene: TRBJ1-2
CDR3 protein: ASSPRTGDGYT

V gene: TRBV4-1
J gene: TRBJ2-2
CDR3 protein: ASSPEGTSNTGELF

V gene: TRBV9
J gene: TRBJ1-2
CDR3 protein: ASSAYTARVGYT

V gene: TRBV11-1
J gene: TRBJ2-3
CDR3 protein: ASSKGGLTDTQY

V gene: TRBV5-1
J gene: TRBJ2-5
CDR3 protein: ASSFSGPQETQY

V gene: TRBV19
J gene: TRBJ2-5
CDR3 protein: ASSKFEFARETQY

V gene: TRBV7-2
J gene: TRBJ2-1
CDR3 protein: ASSPRSGTGFYNEQF

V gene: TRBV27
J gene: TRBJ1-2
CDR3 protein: ASKTGKLGNYGYT

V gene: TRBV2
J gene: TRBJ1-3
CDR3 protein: ASNPGGGGNTIY

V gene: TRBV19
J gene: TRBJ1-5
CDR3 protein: ASSPGPGTQPQH

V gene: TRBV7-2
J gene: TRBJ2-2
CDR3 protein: ASSLLGSGGPPGELF

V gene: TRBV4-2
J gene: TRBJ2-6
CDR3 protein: ASSQPGRVVVLT

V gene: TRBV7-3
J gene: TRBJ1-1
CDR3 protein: ASSFTGTGSTEAF

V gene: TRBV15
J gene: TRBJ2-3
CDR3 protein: ATSPGGPDTQY

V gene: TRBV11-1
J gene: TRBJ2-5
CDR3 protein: ASSQGGTSEVNYLETQY

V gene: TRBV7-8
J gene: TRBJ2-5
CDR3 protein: ASSRQETQY

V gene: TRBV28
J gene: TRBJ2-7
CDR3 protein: ASTSPGQGPIEQY

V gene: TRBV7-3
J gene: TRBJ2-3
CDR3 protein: ASSGSTGDTQY

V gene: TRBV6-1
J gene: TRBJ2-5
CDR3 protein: ASSEFGTGGQETQY

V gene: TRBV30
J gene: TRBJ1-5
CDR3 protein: AWTGNVNQPQH

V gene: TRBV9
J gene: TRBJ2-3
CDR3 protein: ASSARSDYTDTHY

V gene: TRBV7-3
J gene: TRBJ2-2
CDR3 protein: ASSLTGNTGELF

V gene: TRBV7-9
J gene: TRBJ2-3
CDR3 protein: ASSLASGESTDTQY

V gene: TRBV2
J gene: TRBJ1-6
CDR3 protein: GSSAGVNSPLH

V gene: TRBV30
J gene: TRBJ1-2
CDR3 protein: AWSDRGSGYT

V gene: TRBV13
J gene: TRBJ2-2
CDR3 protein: ASSYQTPGLAVNANTGELF

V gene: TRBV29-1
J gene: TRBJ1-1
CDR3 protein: SVAGRANTEAF

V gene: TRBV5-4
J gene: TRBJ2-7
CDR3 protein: ASSFDRAPYEQY

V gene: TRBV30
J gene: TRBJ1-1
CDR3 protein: AWSRENTEAF

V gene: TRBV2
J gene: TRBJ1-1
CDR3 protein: ASTRQADTEAF

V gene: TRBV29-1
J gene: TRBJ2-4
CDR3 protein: SVSQGAGAKNIQY

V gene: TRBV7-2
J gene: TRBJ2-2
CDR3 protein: ASSHTSTTGELF

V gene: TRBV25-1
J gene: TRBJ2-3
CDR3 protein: ASSEWEQGAGTDTQY

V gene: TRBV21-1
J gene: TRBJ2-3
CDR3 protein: ASSKLLRLAH

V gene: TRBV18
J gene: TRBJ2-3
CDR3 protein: ASSPQSRGPDTQY

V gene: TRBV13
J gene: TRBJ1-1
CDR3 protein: ASSLRVTRGNEAF

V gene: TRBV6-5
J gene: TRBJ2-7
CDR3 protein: ASSYAPARGSWY

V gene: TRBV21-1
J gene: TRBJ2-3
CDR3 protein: ASSKEGQGGMCQTDTQY

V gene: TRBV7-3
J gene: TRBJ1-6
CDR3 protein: ASSETGTGNSPLH

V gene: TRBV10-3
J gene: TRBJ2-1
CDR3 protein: ALAGAESNEQF